Sequencing of this TCR beta chain was carried out in a study of Ad26.COV2.S vaccination and SARS-CoV-2 variants. General observations from the study: Vaccine and placebo groups showed comparable non-spike TCR breadth.

As regards this clone: The antigen is undetermined.

The table came from immunoSEQ multiplex PCR; TCRdb's copy has only in-frame clones and leaves some out. The sample has 300,000 to 350,000 clones, 75% to 90% seen once. Treatment given: 15 to 20 received Ad26.COV2.S at low or high dose, single or two shots; 5 received placebo; per-sample allocation not given. Samples were taken on day 63 after the first vaccine or placebo injection. The CDR3 has 15 amino acids. Trimming took 2 bases from V and 7 from J, leaving 14 bases between them. Germline-derived CDR1 and CDR2 are MNHNS and SASEGT. The receptor's source is a person between 18 and 65 years old who received the Ad26.COV2.S COVID-19 vaccine or a placebo. Material: peripheral blood, obtained in a trial of Ad26.COV2.S vaccine versus placebo. The chain carries TRBV6-1 and TRBJ1-4; no reliable D call. CDR3 region: CASSERRYFGEKLFF. CDR3 bases: TGTGCCAGCAGTGAACGGAGGTATTTTGGTGAAAAACTGTTTTTT.